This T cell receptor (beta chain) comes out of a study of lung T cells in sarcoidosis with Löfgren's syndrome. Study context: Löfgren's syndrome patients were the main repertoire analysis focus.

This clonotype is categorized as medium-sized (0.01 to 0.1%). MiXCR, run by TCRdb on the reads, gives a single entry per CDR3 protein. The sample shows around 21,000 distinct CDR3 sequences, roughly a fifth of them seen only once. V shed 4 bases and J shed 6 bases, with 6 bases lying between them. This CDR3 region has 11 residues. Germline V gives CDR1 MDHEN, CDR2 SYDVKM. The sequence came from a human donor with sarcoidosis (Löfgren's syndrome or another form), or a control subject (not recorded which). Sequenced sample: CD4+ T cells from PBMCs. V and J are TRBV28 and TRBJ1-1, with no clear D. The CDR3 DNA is TGTGCCAGCAGTTACCGGGCTGAAGCTTTCTTT. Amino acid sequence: CASSYRAEAFF.